In its sample, the clone carrying this TCR beta chain is medium-sized. Antigen unknown. TCRdb re-called the 5' RACE reads through MiXCR, storing one row per CDR3 protein. The table records tens of thousands of distinct CDR3 sequences, under 5% of them present only once. These data originate in a study of neurological immune-mediated disorders. General observations from the study: It was the repertoires of 18 of 34 multiple sclerosis patients that phylogenetic grouping placed in one related-CDR3 cluster, which is a possible signature.

V lost 5 bases and J lost 8, with 13 bases in between. This CDR3 has 12 amino acids. The germline CDR1 and CDR2 sequences are DFQATT and SNEGSKA (reference sequence). The V and J genes are TRBV20-1 and TRBJ2-1; D gene ambiguous. The sequenced material came from PBMCs. The TCR comes from a woman between 50 and 59 years old with multiple sclerosis. CDR3 sequence (DNA): TGCAGTGCTGCTAGGACCGTGCATGAGCAGTTCTTC. Translated, it gives CSAARTVHEQFF.